This T cell receptor (beta chain) was sequenced during a study of T cell responses to AZD1222 COVID-19 vaccine. Worth noting for this clone: Its antigen is undetermined.

The CDR3 has 15 residues. In germline, CDR1 is PRHDT, CDR2 FYEKMQ (reference sequence). V was clipped by 2 bases and J by 7 bases; unmatched bases: 8. Here immunoSEQ multiplex PCR was the method, and the copy in TCRdb shows in-frame clones only, minus some. The table has fewer than 200,000 clones, 70% to 90% seen once; the top ten hold 5% to 7.5%. Regarding the study as a whole: Baseline seropositivity occurred in only a handful of AZD1222 recipients.

This receptor was identified in an adult in good health. The chain couples TRBV13 to TRBJ2-1; 7 bases align to TRBD2. Source: peripheral blood, taken on day 0 of AZD1222 vaccination. The CDR3 region has the DNA TGTGCCAGCAGCTTACCCTCTACTAGCGAAAATGAGCAGTTCTTC. Protein product: CASSLPSTSENEQFF.